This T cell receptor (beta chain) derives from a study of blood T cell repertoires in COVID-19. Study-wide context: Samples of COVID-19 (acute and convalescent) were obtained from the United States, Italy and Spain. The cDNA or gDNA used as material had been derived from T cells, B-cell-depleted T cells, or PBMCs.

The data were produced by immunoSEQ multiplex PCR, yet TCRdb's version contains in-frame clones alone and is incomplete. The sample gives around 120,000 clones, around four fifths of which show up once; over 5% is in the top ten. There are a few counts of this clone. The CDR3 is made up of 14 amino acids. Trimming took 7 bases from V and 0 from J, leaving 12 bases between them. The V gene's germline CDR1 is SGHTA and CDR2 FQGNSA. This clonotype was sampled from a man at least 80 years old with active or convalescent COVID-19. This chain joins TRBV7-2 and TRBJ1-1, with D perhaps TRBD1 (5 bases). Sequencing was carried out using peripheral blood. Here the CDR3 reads CASNRQNMNTEAFF. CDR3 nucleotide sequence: TGTGCCAGCAACCGACAGAATATGAACACTGAAGCTTTCTTT. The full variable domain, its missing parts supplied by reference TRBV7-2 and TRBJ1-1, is GAGVSQSPSNKVTEKGKDVELRCDPISGHTALYWYRQSLGQGLEFLIYFQGNSAPDKSGLPSDRFSAERTGGSVSTLTIQRTQQEDSAVYLCASNRQNMNTEAFFGQGTRLTVV.